This TCR beta chain comes out of a study of T cell changes during pregnancy in multiple sclerosis. Clones were sequenced by immunoSEQ multiplex PCR, and TCRdb holds only the in-frame ones, with some missing. The sample lists roughly 80,000 clones, around 90% occurring once. The V end was cut by 1 base, the J end by 7 bases, with 11 bases between. CDR3 length equals 14 residues. From germline, CDR1 is SGHTA and CDR2 FQGTGA. The chain couples TRBV7-3 to TRBJ1-5; tentatively, D is TRBD1 (5 bases). Sequencing was performed on peripheral blood, taken before pregnancy. The TCR comes from a female donor with multiple sclerosis, enrolled in a pregnancy study. This chain's CDR3 is CASSLKQGNQPQHF. The CDR3 DNA sequence: TGTGCCAGCAGCTTAAAGCAGGGTAACCAGCCCCAGCATTTT.